The next 29 T cell receptor beta chains were all read from a single sample in a study of blood T cells in healthy people across ages (dated by TCRdb to about 2015). Receptor libraries were prepared by 5' RACE. The run used an Illumina HiSeq 2500. A second PCR of about 7 to 12 cycles was performed with a sample-barcoded 5' primer and a J-beta primer mix. TCRdb reanalyzed the raw reads on its own, using fastp at Q25 for trimming and MiXCR for clone calling, and kept in-frame beta chains. CDR3 protein duplicates are merged, each entry listing the most common genes and DNA. Here the sample has over 1,500,000 distinct CDR3 sequences; around half occur a single time. The ten most abundant clones make up approximately 2% of the sample. Material for sequencing was blood. All receptors come from a woman in her forties in good health.

The V and J genes are TRBV12-3 or TRBV12-4 and TRBJ1-1; no clear D gene. There are 12 residues in the CDR3. V was trimmed by 2 bases and J by 6 bases, leaving 7 bases between them. CDR3 sequence reads: CASSLSGAEAFF. DNA of the CDR3: TGTGCCAGCAGTTTATCCGGGGCTGAAGCTTTCTTT.

This sequence joins TRBV2 and TRBJ1-2; 7 positions agree with TRBD1. V lost 6 bases and J lost 2; bases outside the gene matches: 6. The CDR3 loop spans 14 amino acids. In germline, CDR1 is SNHLY, CDR2 FYNNEI. The CDR3 coding sequence is TGTGCCAGCAGCGAGACCAGGGGGAACTATGGCTACACCTTC. It specifies CASSETRGNYGYTF.

This clonotype was seen a handful of times. This chain connects TRBV3-1 to TRBJ2-7; 8 bases agree with TRBD2. Trimming at V came to 2 bases and at J to 7 bases, leaving 13 bases not matched to a gene. The germline gives CDR1 LGHDT, CDR2 YNNKEL (reference sequence). This CDR3 region has 16 residues. For the CDR3, the DNA is TGTGCCAGCAGCCAACAGATAGCGGGGACCTACAATGAGCAGTACTTC. Protein: CASSQQIAGTYNEQYF.

This clonotype was detected only a few times. The rearrangement uses TRBV12-3 or TRBV12-4 and TRBJ2-1; TRBD1 might be the D (6 bases). The CDR3 is 14 amino acids. The V gene lost 4 bases and the J gene lost 4 bases, with 11 bases spanning the gap. CDR3 residues: CASSYIQGYNEQFF. The CDR3 DNA sequence: TGTGCCAGCAGTTATATACAGGGTTACAATGAGCAGTTCTTC.

This chain connects TRBV13 to TRBJ2-5; D not resolved. The closer fit of TRBJ2-7 to the DNA end suggests the J call may be wrong. The CDR3 runs to 13 residues. Germline CDR1 reads PRHDT; CDR2 reads FYEKMQ (reference sequence). The CDR3 DNA is TGTGCCAGCAGCTCCGGACGGTTTTACGAGCAGTACTTC. It translates to CASSSGRFYEQYF.

This sequence joins TRBV29-1 and TRBJ2-4, with 7 bases that match TRBD2. The tail of the sequence fits TRBJ2-5 better, so the J call may be wrong. Germline CDR1 reads SQVTM; CDR2 reads ANQGSEA. This CDR3 spans 14 amino acids. The chain's CDR3 is CSVGDGGFQETQYF. The CDR3 coding sequence is TGCAGCGTCGGGGACGGGGGGTTCCAAGAGACCCAGTACTTC.

This chain connects TRBV4-1 to TRBJ2-3; 7 bases fit TRBD2. Losses at the gene ends were 1 base for V and 1 base for J; bases not matched to a gene: 8. Per germline, CDR1 MGHRA and CDR2 YSYEKL. This CDR3 region has 17 residues. CDR3 sequence reads: CASSQGGSLAGTDTQYF. As DNA, the CDR3 is TGCGCCAGCAGCCAAGGTGGTTCGCTAGCGGGCACAGATACGCAGTATTTT.

In its sample, this clonotype was seen a few times. The rearrangement uses TRBV20-1 and TRBJ2-7; a possible D gene is TRBD1 (6 bases). The germline V gene encodes CDR1 DFQATT and CDR2 SNEGSKA (reference sequence). CDR3 size: 13 residues. The V end lost 4 bases, the J end lost 6 bases, and 16 bases lay between the germline ends. CDR3 protein: CSATPNRAGEQYF. Here the CDR3 DNA reads TGCAGTGCTACCCCGAACAGGGCGGGCGAGCAGTACTTC.

The rearrangement uses TRBV5-1 and TRBJ1-6, with D possibly being TRBD1 (6 bases). The V end was cut by 0 bases, the J end by 5 bases, with 12 bases between. Germline V gene data show CDR1 as SGHRS and CDR2 as YFSETQ. The CDR3 is 16 residues long. The CDR3: CASSLVQQGDNSPLHF. DNA of the CDR3: TGCGCCAGCAGCTTGGTTCAACAGGGTGATAATTCACCCCTCCACTTT.

This chain connects TRBV28 to TRBJ1-2, with TRBD1 as a possible D gene (5 bases). This CDR3 comprises 14 residues. Trimming stripped 8 bases from V and 1 base from J, with 14 bases between. Germline V gene lookup returns CDR1 MDHEN and CDR2 SYDVKM. CDR3 bases: TGTGCCAGCGATGCAGGGTTTGGTAACTATGGCTACACCTTC. Translated, it gives CASDAGFGNYGYTF.

This clonotype was seen only a few times. The J gene is TRBJ2-1, the V gene TRBV5-1; 7 positions agree with TRBD2. The CDR3 has 16 amino acids. V shed 2 bases and J 8 bases; nucleotides not matched to a gene: 13. From germline, CDR1 is SGHRS and CDR2 YFSETQ. CDR3 loop: CASSFETSALGDEQFF. CDR3 coding DNA: TGCGCCAGCAGCTTCGAAACTAGCGCCCTGGGGGATGAGCAGTTCTTC.

The genes are TRBV6-5 and TRBJ2-1; 9 bases agree with TRBD1. Germline CDR1 MNHEY, CDR2 SVGAGI. The CDR3 length is 15 residues. V was clipped by 6 bases and J by 5 bases; unmatched bases: 8. CDR3 residues: CASRGTGIRDNEQFF. The CDR3 nucleotides read TGTGCCAGCAGAGGGACAGGGATCAGGGACAATGAGCAGTTCTTC.

Turning to this clonotype: A clone one base away is much larger, so this may be a read error. The chain links TRBV9 to TRBJ2-1, with D possibly being TRBD2 (6 bases). The germline CDR1 and CDR2 sequences are SGDLS and YYNGEE. CDR3 length equals 13 residues. CDR3 region: CAGSVGGYNEQFF. The CDR3 DNA reads as TGTGCCGGCAGCGTGGGGGGATACAATGAGCAGTTCTTC.

The chain has TRBV29-1 and TRBJ2-5, with unresolved D. Germline-derived CDR1 and CDR2 are SQVTM and ANQGSEA. The CDR3 is 13 amino acids. The V end lost 5 bases, the J end lost 2 bases, and 12 bases lay between the germline ends. The CDR3 DNA reads TGCAGCGTTCAGTGGCGGCTACAAGAGACCCAGTACTTC. Translated, it gives CSVQWRLQETQYF.

V and J are TRBV2 and TRBJ1-6, with TRBD1 matching over 9 bases. J gave up 10 bases and V 6 bases, and 10 bases lay outside the gene matches. The CDR3 spans 15 residues. The V gene's germline CDR1 is SNHLY and CDR2 FYNNEI. CDR3 in amino acids: CASREYGQGKSPLHF. The CDR3 DNA reads TGTGCCAGCAGGGAATACGGACAGGGGAAGTCACCCCTCCACTTT.

The gene calls are TRBV10-3 and TRBJ2-4; the match to TRBD2 covers 13 bases. This CDR3 comprises 17 residues. Germline CDR1 reads ENHRY; CDR2 reads SYGVKD. Trimming took 2 bases from V and 8 from J; bases not matched to a gene: 9. Here the CDR3 reads CAISEGLAGASGDIQYF. Written as DNA, the CDR3 is TGTGCCATCAGTGAGGGACTAGCGGGGGCCTCGGGAGACATTCAGTACTTC.

The chain is built from TRBV7-7 and TRBJ2-7; tentative D call: TRBD2 (5 bases). This CDR3 spans 12 amino acids. The germline V gene has CDR1 SSHAT and CDR2 FNYEAQ (reference sequence). The CDR3 sequence: CASSSWGEAQYF. DNA of the CDR3: TGTGCTTCCTCGTCGTGGGGAGAGGCCCAGTACTTC.

The chain carries TRBV20-1 and TRBJ1-2; D unclear. The CDR3 sequence is 14 residues long. V dropped 3 bases and J dropped 5 bases, with 16 bases sitting between them. Germline assignment: CDR1 DFQATT and CDR2 SNEGSKA (reference sequence). The CDR3 DNA follows: TGCAGTGCTAGCGGGCAGGCACTTTATTATGGCTACACCTTC. Translated, it gives CSASGQALYYGYTF.

The V gene is TRBV7-2, the J gene TRBJ1-2; D perhaps matches TRBD1 (5 bases). V lost 5 bases and J 4 bases, leaving 14 bases between the germline ends. The CDR3 runs 14 residues. Germline V gives CDR1 SGHTA, CDR2 FQGNSA. CDR3 residues: CASSPGGISYGYTF. Written as DNA, the CDR3 is TGTGCCAGCAGCCCTGGGGGGATAAGCTATGGCTACACCTTC.

The V and J genes are TRBV7-2 and TRBJ2-7; 7 bases are a match to TRBD2. V gave up 8 bases and J gave up 6 bases; unmatched junction bases: 10. In germline, CDR1 is SGHTA, CDR2 FQGNSA. This CDR3 spans 13 amino acids. For the CDR3, the DNA is TGTGCCAGCCACCTTGGGGGGGTCGGCGAGCAGTACTTC. This translates into CASHLGGVGEQYF.

This clonotype was counted only a few times. The chain has TRBV27 and TRBJ1-2; weak D call: TRBD1 (6 bases). Germline V lookup: CDR1 MNHEY, CDR2 SMNVEV (reference sequence). This CDR3 comprises 15 residues. The V and J ends lost 7 bases and 0 bases respectively, with 15 bases between them. The CDR3 bases are TGTGCCAGCACCCCTGGGACACCTGCTAACTATGGCTACACCTTC. This encodes CASTPGTPANYGYTF.

The chain couples TRBV5-1 to TRBJ1-2; D not resolved. Germline V gene sequence: CDR1 SGHRS, CDR2 YFSETQ. The V and J ends lost 0 bases and 7 bases respectively, with 28 bases between them. This CDR3 has 19 amino acids. CDR3: CASSLVYGVGPPDTGGYTF. For the CDR3, the DNA is TGCGCCAGCAGCTTGGTATACGGAGTTGGGCCCCCCGACACTGGTGGCTACACCTTC. The full variable domain, with the rest looked up from reference TRBV5-1 and TRBJ1-2, is KAGVTQTPRYLIKTRGQQVTLSCSPISGHRSVSWYQQTPGQGLQFLFEYFSETQRNKGNFPGRFSGRQFSNSRSEMNVSTLELGDSALYLCASSLVYGVGPPDTGGYTFGSGTRLTVV.

This clonotype was found a few times. The chain joins TRBV6-6 to TRBJ2-1, with D maybe TRBD2 (5 bases). The CDR3 covers 10 residues. Germline values: CDR1 MNHNY, CDR2 SVGAGI (reference sequence). V lost 8 bases and J 8 bases, leaving 7 bases between the germline ends. CDR3 sequence reads: CASREYEQFF. In DNA form, the CDR3 reads TGTGCCAGCCGGGAATATGAGCAGTTCTTC.

The chain carries TRBV5-5 and TRBJ2-4, with D possibly being TRBD1 (5 bases). TRBJ2-7 explains the end of the DNA better; the J call may be wrong. Germline-derived CDR1 and CDR2 are SGHKS and YYEKEE (reference sequence). The CDR3 contains 14 residues. In nucleotides, the CDR3 is TGTGCCAGCAGCTTGGCTGAGACAGAAGCCGAGCAGTACTTC. Protein product: CASSLAETEAEQYF.

The chain employs TRBV6-2 or TRBV6-3 and TRBJ1-1; maybe TRBD1 (5 bases). Per the germline V gene, CDR1 is MNHEY and CDR2 is SVGEGT. Trimming shortened V by 9 bases and J by 5 bases, and 19 bases separated the two germline ends. CDR3 length: 14 residues. CDR3 DNA: TGTGCCAGTTCTAAGACAGCCTCTTGGACTGAAGCTTTCTTT. Amino acids: CASSKTASWTEAFF.

This chain connects TRBV29-1 to TRBJ1-2; no reliable D call. Germline V gene lookup returns CDR1 SQVTM and CDR2 ANQGSEA. The CDR3 totals 11 residues. Deletions cut 3 bases from V and 6 bases from J, with 8 bases between. The CDR3: CSVEGHHGYTF. Here the CDR3 DNA reads TGCAGCGTTGAGGGCCACCATGGCTACACCTTC. Based on the CDR3 plus reference TRBV29-1 and TRBJ1-2, the full variable domain is SAVISQKPSRDICQRGTSLTIQCQVDSQVTMMFWYRQQPGQSLTLIATANQGSEATYESGFVIDKFPISRPNLTFSTLTVSNMSPEDSSIYLCSVEGHHGYTFGSGTRLTVV.

V is TRBV7-9 and J is TRBJ1-4, with 8 bases lining up with TRBD1. Trimming took 5 bases from V and 6 from J; bases not matched to a gene: 5. Germline CDR1 and CDR2: SEHNR and FQNEAQ (reference sequence). This CDR3 has 14 residues. The CDR3 DNA sequence: TGTGCCAGCAGCAGAGTGACAGGGGATGAAAAACTGTTTTTT. Its protein product is CASSRVTGDEKLFF.

This clonotype appeared many times. The rearrangement uses TRBV4-2 and TRBJ2-1; TRBD2 might be the D (6 bases). CDR3 length: 17 amino acids. Trimming took off 0 bases at V and 4 bases at J, with 16 bases between the two ends. CDR1 is LGHNA, CDR2 YNFKEQ, per germline. The CDR3 bases are TGTGCCAGCAGCCAAGATAACGGAGGGCCCCCATACAATGAGCAGTTCTTC. Protein product: CASSQDNGGPPYNEQFF.

This sequence joins TRBV27 and TRBJ2-3; TRBD2 is a possible D gene (6 bases). Trimming took off 4 bases at V and 4 bases at J, with 15 bases between the two ends. Per germline, CDR1 MNHEY and CDR2 SMNVEV (reference sequence). The CDR3 consists of 15 residues. The CDR3 reads CASSWFASGSDTQYF. The CDR3 DNA reads TGTGCCAGCAGTTGGTTCGCGAGCGGGTCAGATACGCAGTATTTT.